Listed here are 4 T cell receptor beta chains from one sample, sequenced in a study of OX40 agonist ivuxolimab in advanced cancers. Measured with immunoSEQ multiplex PCR; TCRdb has only the in-frame clones, and not every one. There are around 95,000 clones in the sample; just under 95% occur only once, and 0.26% lies in the top ten. Material: CD4+ or CD8+ T cells sorted from blood, obtained in a trial of the OX40 agonist ivuxolimab. These receptors were obtained from an adult with an advanced solid tumor such as melanoma, head and neck, liver or kidney cancer.

The J gene is TRBJ1-1, the V gene TRBV6-1; D perhaps matches TRBD1 (6 bases). The CDR3 runs to 13 residues. V was clipped by 1 base and J by 12 bases, with 15 bases between them. Germline loops: CDR1 MNHNS, CDR2 SASEGT. For the CDR3, the DNA is TGTGCCAGCAGTGAAGAAGGGGGGGGCAAAACTTTCTTT. This translates into CASSEEGGGKTFF.

This rearrangement joins TRBV30 to TRBJ2-7; D not certain. Trimming shortened V by 2 bases and J by 6 bases, and 11 bases separated the two germline ends. CDR1 and CDR2 from the germline V gene are GTSNPN and SVGIG (reference sequence). This CDR3 is 12 amino acids long. In nucleotides, the CDR3 is TGTGCCTGGAGTCCGAGTTGGGGCGAGCAGTACGTC. Encoded protein: CAWSPSWGEQYV.

The chain employs TRBV7-9 and TRBJ1-5; 9 bases match TRBD1. J was trimmed by 6 bases and V by 5 bases; bases with no gene match: 5. This CDR3 has 14 residues. Germline V gene sequence: CDR1 SEHNR, CDR2 FQNEAQ (reference sequence). CDR3 sequence (DNA): TGTGCCAGCAGCGAACAGGGGGCGGGTCAGCCCCAGCATTTT. Its protein is CASSEQGAGQPQHF.

V usage is TRBV6-6 and J usage is TRBJ2-2; D is uncertain. In germline, CDR1 is MNHNY, CDR2 SVGAGI (reference sequence). Trimming shortened V by 5 bases and J by 2 bases, and 12 bases separated the two germline ends. This CDR3 region has 15 residues. CDR3: CASSTRVGNTGELFF. CDR3 in DNA: TGTGCCAGCAGTACTCGGGTTGGAAACACCGGGGAGCTGTTTTTT.